This T cell receptor beta chain was sequenced for a study of T cells after somatic rescue of genetic block. Produced via immunoSEQ multiplex PCR; TCRdb's table is partial and in-frame only. The repertoire consists of 45,000 to 55,000 clones, with 90% to 97% occurring once and the leading ten covering 0.075% to 0.1%. This CDR3 region has 14 residues. The V gene lost 0 bases and the J gene lost 3 bases, with 9 bases spanning the gap. Germline V gives CDR1 MNHNS, CDR2 SASEGT. The sequence came from a child under two years old. Sequencing was performed on peripheral blood mononuclear cells (PBMCs). This chain uses TRBV6-1 with TRBJ2-7; D perhaps matches TRBD1 (5 bases). DNA of the CDR3: TGTGCCAGCAGTGAAGCGCTAGGGGTCTACGAGCAGTACTTC. Translation: CASSEALGVYEQYF.